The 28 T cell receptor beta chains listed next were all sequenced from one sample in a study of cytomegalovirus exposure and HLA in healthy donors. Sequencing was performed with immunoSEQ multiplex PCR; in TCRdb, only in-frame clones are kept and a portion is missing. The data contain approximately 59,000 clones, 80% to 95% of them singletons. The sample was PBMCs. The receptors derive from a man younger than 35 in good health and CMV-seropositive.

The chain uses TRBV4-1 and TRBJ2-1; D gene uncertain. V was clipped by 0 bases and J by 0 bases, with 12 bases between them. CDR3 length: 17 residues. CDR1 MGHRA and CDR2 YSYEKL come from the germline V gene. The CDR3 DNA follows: TGCGCCAGCAGCCAAGATTCCCAGATTCACTCCTACAATGAGCAGTTCTTC. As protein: CASSQDSQIHSYNEQFF.

The CDR3 sequence: CASSSQEASEAFF. CDR3 in DNA: TGTGCCAGCAGTTCCCAGGAGGCGTCTGAAGCTTTCTTT. J is TRBJ1-1 and V is TRBV6-5; D uncertain. Deletions cut 4 bases from V and 6 bases from J, with 12 bases between. Germline CDR1 MNHEY, CDR2 SVGAGI. The CDR3 contains 13 residues.

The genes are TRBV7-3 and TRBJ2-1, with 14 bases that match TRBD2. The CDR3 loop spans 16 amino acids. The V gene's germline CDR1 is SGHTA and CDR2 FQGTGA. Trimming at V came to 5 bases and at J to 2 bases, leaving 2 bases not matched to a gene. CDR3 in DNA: TGTGCCAGCAGCCCGGGACTAGCGGGAGCCTACAATGAGCAGTTCTTC. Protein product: CASSPGLAGAYNEQFF.

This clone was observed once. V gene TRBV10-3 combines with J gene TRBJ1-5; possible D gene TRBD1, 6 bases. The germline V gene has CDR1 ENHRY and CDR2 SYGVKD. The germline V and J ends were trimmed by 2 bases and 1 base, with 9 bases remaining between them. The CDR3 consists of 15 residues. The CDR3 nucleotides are TGTGCCATCAGTGAGAACAGGGACAGCAATCAGCCCCAGCATTTT. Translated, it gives CAISENRDSNQPQHF.

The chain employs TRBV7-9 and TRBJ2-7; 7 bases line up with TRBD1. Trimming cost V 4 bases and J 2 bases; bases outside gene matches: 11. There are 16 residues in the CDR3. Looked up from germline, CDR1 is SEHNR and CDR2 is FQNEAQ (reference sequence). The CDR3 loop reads CASSSIRDSRPYEQYF. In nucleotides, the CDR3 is TGTGCCAGCAGCTCAATCAGGGACAGTCGACCCTACGAGCAGTACTTC.

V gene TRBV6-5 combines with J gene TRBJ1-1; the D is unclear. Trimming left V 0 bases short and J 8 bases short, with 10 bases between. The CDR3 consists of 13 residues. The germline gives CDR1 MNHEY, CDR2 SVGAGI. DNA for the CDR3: TGTGCCAGCAGTTACTCGCATGGGGAGGAAGCTTTCTTT. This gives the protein CASSYSHGEEAFF.

The CDR3 DNA reads TGCGCCAGCAGCGTTACCAGCGATCAGCCCCAGCATTTT. It codes for CASSVTSDQPQHF. This chain joins TRBV5-1 and TRBJ1-5, with D unresolved. Trimming left V 4 bases short and J 5 bases short, with 10 bases between. This CDR3 has 13 amino acids. Germline V CDR1 and CDR2: SGHRS, YFSETQ.

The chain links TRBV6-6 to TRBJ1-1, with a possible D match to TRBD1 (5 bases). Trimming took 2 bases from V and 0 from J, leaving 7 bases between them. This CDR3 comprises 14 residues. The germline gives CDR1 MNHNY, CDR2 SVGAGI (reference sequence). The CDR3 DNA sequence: TGTGCCAGCAGTTACGACAGAGTGAACACTGAAGCTTTCTTT. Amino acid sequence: CASSYDRVNTEAFF.

Here the CDR3 reads CSVDGGNTIYF. CDR3 coding DNA: TGCAGCGTTGACGGTGGAAACACCATATATTTT. The rearrangement uses TRBV29-1 and TRBJ1-3; D is unresolved. The CDR3 is made up of 11 amino acids. The germline V gene encodes CDR1 SQVTM and CDR2 ANQGSEA. The V and J ends lost 3 bases and 3 bases respectively, with 3 bases between them.

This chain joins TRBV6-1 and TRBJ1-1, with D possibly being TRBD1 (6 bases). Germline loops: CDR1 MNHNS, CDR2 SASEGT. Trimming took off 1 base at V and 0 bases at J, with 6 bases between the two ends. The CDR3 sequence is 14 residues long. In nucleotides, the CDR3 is TGTGCCAGCAGTGAAGGACAGGTGAACACTGAAGCTTTCTTT. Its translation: CASSEGQVNTEAFF.

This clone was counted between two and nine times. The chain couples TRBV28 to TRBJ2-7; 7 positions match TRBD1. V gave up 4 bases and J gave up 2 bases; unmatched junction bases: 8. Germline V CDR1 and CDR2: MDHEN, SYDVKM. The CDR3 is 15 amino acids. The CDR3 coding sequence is TGTGCCAGCAGTTCCGACAGGGTTCGCCCCTACGAGCAGTACTTC. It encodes CASSSDRVRPYEQYF.

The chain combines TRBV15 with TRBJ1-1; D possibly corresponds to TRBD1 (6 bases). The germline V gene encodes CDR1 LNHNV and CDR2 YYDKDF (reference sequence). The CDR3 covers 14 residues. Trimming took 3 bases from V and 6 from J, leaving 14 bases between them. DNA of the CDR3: TGTGCCACCAGCAGGGACCAGGGGTTCCCTGAAGCTTTCTTT. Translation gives CATSRDQGFPEAFF.

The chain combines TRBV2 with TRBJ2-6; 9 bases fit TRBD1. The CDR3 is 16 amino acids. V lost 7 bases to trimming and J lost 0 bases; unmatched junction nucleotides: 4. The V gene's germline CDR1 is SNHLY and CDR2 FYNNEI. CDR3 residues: CASKQGATSGANVLTF. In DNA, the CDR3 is TGTGCCAGCAAACAGGGGGCTACCTCTGGGGCCAACGTCCTGACTTTC.

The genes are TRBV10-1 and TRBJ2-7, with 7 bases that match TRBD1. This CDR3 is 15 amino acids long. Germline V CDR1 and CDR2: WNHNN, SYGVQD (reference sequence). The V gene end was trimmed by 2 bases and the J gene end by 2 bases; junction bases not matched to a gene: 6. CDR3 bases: TGCGCCAGCAGTGAGCCCGACAGGGACCCCTACGAGCAGTACTTC. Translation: CASSEPDRDPYEQYF.

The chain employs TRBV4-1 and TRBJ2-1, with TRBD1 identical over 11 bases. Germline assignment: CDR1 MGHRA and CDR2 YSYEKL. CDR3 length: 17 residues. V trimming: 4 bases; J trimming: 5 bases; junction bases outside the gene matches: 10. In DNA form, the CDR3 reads TGCGCCAGCAGCCTCATTGTTGGGACAGGGGGAAACAATGAGCAGTTCTTC. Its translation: CASSLIVGTGGNNEQFF.

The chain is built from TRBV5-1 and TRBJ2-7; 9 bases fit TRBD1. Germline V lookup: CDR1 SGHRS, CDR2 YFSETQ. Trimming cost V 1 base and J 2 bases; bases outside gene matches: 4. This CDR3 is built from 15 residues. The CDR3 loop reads CASSLRGQGTYEQYF. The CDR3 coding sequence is TGCGCCAGCAGCTTGCGGGGACAGGGAACCTACGAGCAGTACTTC.

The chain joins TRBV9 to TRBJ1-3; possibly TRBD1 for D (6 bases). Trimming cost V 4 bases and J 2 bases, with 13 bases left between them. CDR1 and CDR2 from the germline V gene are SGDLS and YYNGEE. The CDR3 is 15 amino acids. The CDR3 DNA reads TGTGCCAGCAGCTTCGAAGGGGGAGCTGGAAACACCATATATTTT. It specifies CASSFEGGAGNTIYF.

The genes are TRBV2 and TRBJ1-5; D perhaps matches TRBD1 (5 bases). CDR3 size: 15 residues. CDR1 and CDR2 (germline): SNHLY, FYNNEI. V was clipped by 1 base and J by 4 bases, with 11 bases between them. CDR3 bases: TGTGCCAGCAGTGAAGGACAGCAGAATAATCAGCCCCAGCATTTT. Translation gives CASSEGQQNNQPQHF.

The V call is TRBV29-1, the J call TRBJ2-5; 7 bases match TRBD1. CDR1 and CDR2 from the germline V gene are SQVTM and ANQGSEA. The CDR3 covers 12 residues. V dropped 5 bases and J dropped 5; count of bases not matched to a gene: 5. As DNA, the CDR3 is TGCAGCGTTACAGGGGTCCGGGAGACCCAGTACTTC. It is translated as CSVTGVRETQYF. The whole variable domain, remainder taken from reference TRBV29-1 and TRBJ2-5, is SAVISQKPSRDICQRGTSLTIQCQVDSQVTMMFWYRQQPGQSLTLIATANQGSEATYESGFVIDKFPISRPNLTFSTLTVSNMSPEDSSIYLCSVTGVRETQYFGPGTRLLVL.

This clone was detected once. The CDR3 DNA sequence: TGTGCCAGCAGTTTTCTCTCTAGCGGGGGAACCGGGGAGCTGTTTTTT. The encoded protein is CASSFLSSGGTGELFF. V usage is TRBV27 and J usage is TRBJ2-2, with 10 nucleotides matching TRBD2. J was trimmed by 5 bases and V by 3 bases; bases with no gene match: 6. Germline V gives CDR1 MNHEY, CDR2 SMNVEV (reference sequence). The CDR3 runs 16 residues.

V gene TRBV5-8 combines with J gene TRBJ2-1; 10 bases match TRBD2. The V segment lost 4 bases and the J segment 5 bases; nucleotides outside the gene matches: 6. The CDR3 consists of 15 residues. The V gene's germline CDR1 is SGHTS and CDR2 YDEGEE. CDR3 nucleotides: TGTGCCAGCAGCGGCAGGACTAGCGGCCACAATGAGCAGTTCTTC. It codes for CASSGRTSGHNEQFF. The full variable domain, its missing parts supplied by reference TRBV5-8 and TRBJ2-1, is EAGVTQSPTHLIKTRGQQATLRCSPISGHTSVYWYQQALGLGLQFLLWYDEGEERNRGNFPPRFSGRQFPNYSSELNVNALELEDSALYLCASSGRTSGHNEQFFGPGTRLTVL.

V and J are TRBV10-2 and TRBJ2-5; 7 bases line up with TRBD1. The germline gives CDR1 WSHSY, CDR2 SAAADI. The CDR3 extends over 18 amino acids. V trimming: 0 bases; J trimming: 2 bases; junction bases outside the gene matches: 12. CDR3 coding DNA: TGCGCCAGCAGTGAGTCCTCCGGGACAGCCTTTTATCAAGAGACCCAGTACTTC. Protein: CASSESSGTAFYQETQYF.

The CDR3 bases are TGCAGCGCAAGGGCGGGGATCTCTCTCGAGCAGTACTTC. It codes for CSARAGISLEQYF. This rearrangement joins TRBV29-1 to TRBJ2-7; D might be TRBD2 (6 bases). V dropped 7 bases and J dropped 6 bases, with 19 bases sitting between them. There are 13 residues in the CDR3. Germline CDR1 SQVTM, CDR2 ANQGSEA.

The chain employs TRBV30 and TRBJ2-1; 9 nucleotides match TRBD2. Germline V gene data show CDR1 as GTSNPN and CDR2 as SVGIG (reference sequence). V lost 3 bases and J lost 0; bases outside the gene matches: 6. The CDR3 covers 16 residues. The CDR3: CAWRGSGRSSYNEQFF. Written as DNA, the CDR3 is TGTGCCTGGAGGGGAAGCGGGAGGAGCTCCTACAATGAGCAGTTCTTC.

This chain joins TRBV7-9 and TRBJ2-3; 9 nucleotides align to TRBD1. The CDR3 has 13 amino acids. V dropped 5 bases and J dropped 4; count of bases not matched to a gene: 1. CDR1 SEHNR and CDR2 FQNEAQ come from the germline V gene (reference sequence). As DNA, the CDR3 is TGTGCCAGCAGCCGGACAGGGGCAGATACGCAGTATTTT. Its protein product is CASSRTGADTQYF.

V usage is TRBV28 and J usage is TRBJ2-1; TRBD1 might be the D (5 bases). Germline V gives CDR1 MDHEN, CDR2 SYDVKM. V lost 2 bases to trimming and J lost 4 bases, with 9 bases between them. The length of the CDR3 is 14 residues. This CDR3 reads CASSLTDSYNEQFF. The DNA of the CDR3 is TGTGCCAGCAGTTTAACCGACAGTTACAATGAGCAGTTCTTC.

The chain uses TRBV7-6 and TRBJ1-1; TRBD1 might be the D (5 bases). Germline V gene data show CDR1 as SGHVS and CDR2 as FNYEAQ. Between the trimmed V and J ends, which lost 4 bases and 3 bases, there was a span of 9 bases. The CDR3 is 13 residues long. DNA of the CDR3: TGTGCCAGCAGCTCTGGGGGGTACACTGAAGCTTTCTTT. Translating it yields CASSSGGYTEAFF.

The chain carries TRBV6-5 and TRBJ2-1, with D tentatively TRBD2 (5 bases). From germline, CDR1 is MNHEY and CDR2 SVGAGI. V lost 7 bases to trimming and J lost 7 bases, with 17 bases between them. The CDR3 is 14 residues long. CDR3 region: CASTQEAQWNEQFF. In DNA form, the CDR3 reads TGTGCCAGCACCCAGGAGGCCCAGTGGAATGAGCAGTTCTTC.